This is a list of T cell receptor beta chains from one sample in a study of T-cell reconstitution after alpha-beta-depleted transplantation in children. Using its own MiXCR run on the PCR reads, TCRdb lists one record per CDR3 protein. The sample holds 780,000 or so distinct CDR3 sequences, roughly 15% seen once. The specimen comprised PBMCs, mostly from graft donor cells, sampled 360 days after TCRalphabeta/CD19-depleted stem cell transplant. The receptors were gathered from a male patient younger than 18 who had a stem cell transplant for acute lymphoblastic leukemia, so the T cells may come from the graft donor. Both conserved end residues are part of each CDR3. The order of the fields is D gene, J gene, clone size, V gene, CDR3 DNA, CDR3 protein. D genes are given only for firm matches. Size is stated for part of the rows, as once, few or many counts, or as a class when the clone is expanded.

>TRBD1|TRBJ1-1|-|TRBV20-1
TGCAGTGCTAGAGTAGGGACAGGAAGCACTGAAGCTTTCTTT
CSARVGTGSTEAFF
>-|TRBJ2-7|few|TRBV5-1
TGCGCCAGCAGCCCAGGACGTCCCTATATGAACTACGAGCAGTACTTC
CASSPGRPYMNYEQYF
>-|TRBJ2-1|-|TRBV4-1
TGCGCCAGCAGCCAAGAGCTCCACCCAAGCTCCTACAATGAGCAGTTCTTC
CASSQELHPSSYNEQFF
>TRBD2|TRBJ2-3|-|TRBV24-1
TGTGCCACCAGTGCCCTCGGGGGACGCACCCACGGACTAGCGGGAGACCCACCAGATACGCAGTATTTT
CATSALGGRTHGLAGDPPDTQYF
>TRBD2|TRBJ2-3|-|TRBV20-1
TGCAGTGATTCTAGCGGGCTTAGCACAGATACGCAGTATTTT
CSDSSGLSTDTQYF
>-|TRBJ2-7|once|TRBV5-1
TGCGCCAGCAGCTTATGGAACAGGGAGTACGAGCAGTACTTC
CASSLWNREYEQYF
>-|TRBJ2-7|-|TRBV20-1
TGCAGTGCTAAAGGGGGAGGGGTACCCTACGAGCAGTACTTC
CSAKGGGVPYEQYF
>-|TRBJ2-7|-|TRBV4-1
TGCGCCAGCAGCCAGGTTGACTGGCCACCCTACGAGCAGTACTTC
CASSQVDWPPYEQYF
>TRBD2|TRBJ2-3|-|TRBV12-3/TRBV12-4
TGTGCCAGCGCCTCGAGCGGGAGAGGGGGCACAGATACGCAGTATTTT
CASASSGRGGTDTQYF
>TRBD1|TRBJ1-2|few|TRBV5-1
TGCGCCAGCAGCTTGGCGGGACAGAATAACTATGGCTACACCTTC
CASSLAGQNNYGYTF
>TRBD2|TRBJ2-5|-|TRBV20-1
TGCAGTGCTACGACTAGCGGGAGAGGTATCGGAGAGACCCAGTACTTC
CSATTSGRGIGETQYF
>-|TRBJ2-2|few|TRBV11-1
TGTGCCAGCAGCTTAATGGACAAGAACACCGGGGAGCTGTTTTTT
CASSLMDKNTGELFF
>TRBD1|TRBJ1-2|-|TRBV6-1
TGTGCCAGCAGCCCACTTAGGACAGGGGGACTCTATGGCTACACCTTC
CASSPLRTGGLYGYTF
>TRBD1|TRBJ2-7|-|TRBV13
TGTGCCAGCAGCTTAGCCCGAAGACAGGGGCTATTCTACGAGCAGTACTTC
CASSLARRQGLFYEQYF
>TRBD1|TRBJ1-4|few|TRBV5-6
TGTGCCAGCAGCTTACCGGGACAGGCAACTAATGAAAAACTGTTTTTT
CASSLPGQATNEKLFF
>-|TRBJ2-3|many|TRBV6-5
TGTGCCAGCAGTTACTCGAGAGGGGACACAGATACGCAGTATTTT
CASSYSRGDTDTQYF
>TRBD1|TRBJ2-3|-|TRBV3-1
TGTGCCAGCAGCCAAGAACCTGAGGGGGCGGATACGCAGTATTTT
CASSQEPEGADTQYF